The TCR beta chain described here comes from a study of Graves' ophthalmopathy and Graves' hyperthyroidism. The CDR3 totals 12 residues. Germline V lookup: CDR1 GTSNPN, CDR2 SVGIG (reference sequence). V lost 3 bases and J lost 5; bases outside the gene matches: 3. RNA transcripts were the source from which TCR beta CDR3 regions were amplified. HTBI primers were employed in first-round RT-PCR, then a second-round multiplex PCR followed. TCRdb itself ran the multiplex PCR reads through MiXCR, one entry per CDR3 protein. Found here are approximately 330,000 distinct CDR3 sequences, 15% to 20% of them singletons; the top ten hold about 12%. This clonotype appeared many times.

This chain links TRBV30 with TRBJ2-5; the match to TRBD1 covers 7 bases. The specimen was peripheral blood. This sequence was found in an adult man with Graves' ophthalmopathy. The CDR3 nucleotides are TGTGCCTGGAGCAGACAGGGTGAGACCCAGTACTTC. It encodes CAWSRQGETQYF. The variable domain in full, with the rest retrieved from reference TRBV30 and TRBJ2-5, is SQTIHQWPATLVQPVGSPLSLECTVEGTSNPNLYWYRQAAGRGLQLLFYSVGIGQISSEVPQNLSASRPQDRQFILSSKKLLLSDSGFYLCAWSRQGETQYFGPGTRLLVL.